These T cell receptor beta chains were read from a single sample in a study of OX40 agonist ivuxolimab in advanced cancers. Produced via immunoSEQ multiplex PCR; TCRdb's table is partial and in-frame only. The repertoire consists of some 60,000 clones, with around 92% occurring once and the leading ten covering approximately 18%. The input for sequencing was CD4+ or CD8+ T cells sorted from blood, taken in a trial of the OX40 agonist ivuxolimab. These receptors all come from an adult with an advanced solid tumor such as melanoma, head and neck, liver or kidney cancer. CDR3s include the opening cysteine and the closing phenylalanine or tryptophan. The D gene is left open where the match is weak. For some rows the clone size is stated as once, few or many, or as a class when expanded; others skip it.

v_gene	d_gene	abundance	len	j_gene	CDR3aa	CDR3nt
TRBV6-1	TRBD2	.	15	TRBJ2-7	CASSEAGTSGSEQYF	TGTGCCAGCAGTGAAGCCGGGACTAGCGGGAGCGAGCAGTACTTC
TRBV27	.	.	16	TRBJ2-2	CASSPLLGLNTGELFF	TGTGCCAGCAGTCCCCTCCTAGGGTTAAACACCGGGGAGCTGTTTTTT
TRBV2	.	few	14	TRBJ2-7	CASGTKDRIYEQYF	TGTGCCAGCGGTACTAAAGACAGAATCTACGAGCAGTACTTC
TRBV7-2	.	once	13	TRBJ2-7	CASSEGLSYEQYF	TGTGCCAGCAGCGAGGGACTGTCCTACGAGCAGTACTTC
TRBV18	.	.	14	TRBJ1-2	CASSPDWVSYGYTF	TGTGCCAGCTCACCAGACTGGGTTTCCTATGGCTACACCTTC
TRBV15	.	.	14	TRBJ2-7	CATSSRPGNYEQYF	TGTGCCACCAGCAGTAGACCTGGGAACTACGAGCAGTACTTC
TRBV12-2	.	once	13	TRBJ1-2	CASRLPTGLGYTF	TGTGCAAGTCGCTTACCGACGGGTCTTGGCTACACCTTC
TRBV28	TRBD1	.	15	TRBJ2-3	CASSLKGQGIDTQYF	TGTGCCAGCAGTTTAAAGGGACAGGGTATAGATACGCAGTATTTT
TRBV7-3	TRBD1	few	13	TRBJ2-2	CASGGQGAGELFF	TGTGCCAGCGGGGGACAGGGGGCCGGGGAGCTGTTTTTT
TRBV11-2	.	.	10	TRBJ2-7	CASSFSEQYF	TGTGCCAGCAGCTTCTCCGAGCAGTACTTC
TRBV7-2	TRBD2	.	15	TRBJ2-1	CASSGLATRSDEQFF	TGTGCCAGCAGCGGACTAGCGACACGTAGCGATGAGCAGTTCTTC
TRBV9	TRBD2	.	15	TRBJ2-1	CASSVGRGVNNEQFF	TGTGCCAGCAGCGTAGGTCGGGGGGTCAACAATGAGCAGTTCTTC
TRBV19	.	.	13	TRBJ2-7	CASSKGVSYEQYF	TGTGCCAGTAGTAAAGGGGTCTCCTACGAGCAGTACTTC
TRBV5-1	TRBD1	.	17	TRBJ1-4	CASSLARQGGTNEKLFF	TGCGCCAGCAGCTTGGCGAGACAGGGAGGAACTAATGAAAAACTGTTTTTT
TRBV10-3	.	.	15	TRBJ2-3	CAISEWGASTDTQYF	TGTGCCATCAGTGAGTGGGGGGCTAGCACAGATACGCAGTATTTT
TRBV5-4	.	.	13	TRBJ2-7	CASSLGGLYEQYF	TGTGCCAGCAGCTTGGGAGGGCTTTACGAGCAGTACTTC
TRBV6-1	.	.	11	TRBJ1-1	CASIMTAEAFF	TGTGCCAGCATAATGACAGCTGAAGCTTTCTTT
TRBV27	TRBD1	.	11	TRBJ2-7	CASRDREVQYF	TGTGCCAGCCGGGACAGGGAAGTGCAGTACTTC
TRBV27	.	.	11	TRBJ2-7	CASSNIYEQYF	TGTGCCAGCAGCAATATTTACGAGCAGTACTTC
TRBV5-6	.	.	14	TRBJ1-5	CASSLGHLNQPQHF	TGTGCCAGCAGCTTGGGACACCTTAACCAGCCCCAGCATTTT
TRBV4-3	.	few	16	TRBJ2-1	CASSQSRLDTYNEQFF	TGCGCCAGCAGCCAAAGTAGACTAGACACCTACAATGAGCAGTTCTTC
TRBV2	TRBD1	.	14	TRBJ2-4	CASRTGVAKNIQYF	TGTGCCAGCAGAACAGGGGTAGCCAAAAACATTCAGTACTTC
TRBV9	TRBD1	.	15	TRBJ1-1	CASSVEGDRGTEAFF	TGTGCCAGCAGCGTAGAAGGGGACAGGGGGACTGAAGCTTTCTTT
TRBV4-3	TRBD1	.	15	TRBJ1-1	CASSQDRTGNTEAFF	TGCGCCAGCAGCCAAGATCGGACAGGGAACACTGAAGCTTTCTTT
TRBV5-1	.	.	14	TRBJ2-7	CASSLAGESYEQYF	TGCGCCAGCAGCTTGGCCGGGGAAAGCTACGAGCAGTACTTC
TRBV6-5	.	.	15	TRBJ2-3	CASSPHPQTGEEQYF	TGTGCCAGCAGCCCCCACCCACAGACAGGCGAGGAGCAGTATTTT
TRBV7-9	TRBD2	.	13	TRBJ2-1	CAIGSGSSNEQFF	TGTGCCATAGGGAGCGGGAGTTCGAATGAGCAGTTCTTC
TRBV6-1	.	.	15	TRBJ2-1	CASSEAGVSYNEQFF	TGTGCCAGCAGTGAAGCGGGGGTGTCCTACAATGAGCAGTTCTTC
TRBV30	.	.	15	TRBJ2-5	CAWSRGSSYQETQYF	TGTGCCTGGAGTCGGGGAAGTTCGTACCAAGAGACCCAGTACTTC
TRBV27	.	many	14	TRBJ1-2	CASSLSSGDYGYTF	TGTGCCAGCAGTTTATCCTCAGGGGACTATGGCTACACCTTC
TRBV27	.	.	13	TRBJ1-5	CASSLLGHQPQHF	TGTGCCAGCAGTTTACTCGGGCATCAGCCCCAGCATTTT
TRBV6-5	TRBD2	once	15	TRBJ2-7	CASSSVLAGVSEQYF	TGTGCCAGCAGTTCTGTCCTAGCGGGAGTATCCGAGCAGTACTTC
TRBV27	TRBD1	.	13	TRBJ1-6	CASRTGDYSPLHF	TGTGCCAGCAGGACAGGGGATTACTCACCCCTCCACTTT
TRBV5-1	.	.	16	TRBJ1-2	CASSLGRTETNYGYTF	TGCGCCAGCAGCTTGGGACGAACGGAAACTAACTATGGCTACACCTTC
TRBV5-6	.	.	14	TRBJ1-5	CASSSQGFQQPQHF	TGTGCCAGCAGCTCCCAGGGATTTCAACAGCCCCAGCATTTT
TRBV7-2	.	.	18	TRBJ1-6	CASSLLMPPMSYNSPLHF	TGTGCCAGCAGCTTATTAATGCCCCCTATGTCCTATAATTCACCCCTCCACTTT
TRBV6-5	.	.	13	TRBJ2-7	CASSGPRSYEQYF	TGTGCCAGCAGTGGACCTCGGAGCTACGAGCAGTACTTC
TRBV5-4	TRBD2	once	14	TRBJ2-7	CASSFGGSSYEQYF	TGTGCCAGCAGCTTCGGCGGGAGCTCCTACGAGCAGTACTTC
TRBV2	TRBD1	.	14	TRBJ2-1	CASRTLDRVSEQFF	TGTGCCAGCAGGACTCTGGACAGGGTGTCCGAGCAGTTCTTC
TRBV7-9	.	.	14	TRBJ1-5	CASSQGNGNQPQHF	TGTGCCAGCAGCCAGGGAAATGGCAATCAGCCCCAGCATTTT
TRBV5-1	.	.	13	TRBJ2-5	CASSLEDLETQYF	TGCGCCAGCAGCTTGGAAGATTTGGAGACCCAGTACTTC
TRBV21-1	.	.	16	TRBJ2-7	CASTDRLAGNSYEQYF	TGTGCCAGCACCGATCGACTAGCGGGCAACTCCTACGAGCAGTACTTC
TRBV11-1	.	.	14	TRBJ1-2	CASSLGGEDYGYTF	TGTGCCAGCAGCTTAGGAGGGGAGGACTATGGCTACACCTTC
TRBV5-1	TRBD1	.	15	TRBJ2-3	CASSLEPTGSDTQYF	TGCGCCAGCAGCTTGGAACCGACAGGGTCAGATACGCAGTATTTT
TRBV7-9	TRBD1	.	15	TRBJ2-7	CASEPIGTVSYEQYF	TGTGCCAGCGAACCAATCGGGACAGTCTCCTACGAGCAGTACTTC
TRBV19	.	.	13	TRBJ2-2	CASTRFGTGELFF	TGTGCCAGTACAAGGTTTGGAACCGGGGAGCTGTTTTTT
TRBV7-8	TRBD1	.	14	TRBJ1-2	CASSSPGQGIGYTF	TGTGCCAGCAGCTCTCCGGGACAGGGGATCGGCTACACCTTC
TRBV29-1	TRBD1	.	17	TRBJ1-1	CSVEDIGLDRANTEAFF	TGCAGCGTTGAAGATATTGGGCTGGACAGGGCCAACACTGAAGCTTTCTTT
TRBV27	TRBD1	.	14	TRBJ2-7	CASSDRGPSYEQYF	TGTGCCAGCAGTGACAGGGGTCCCTCCTACGAGCAGTACTTC